The 3 T cell receptor beta chains in this list originate from one sample, sequenced in a study of OX40 agonist ivuxolimab in advanced cancers. The repertoire was sequenced with immunoSEQ multiplex PCR; TCRdb's copy has only in-frame clones and lacks some. This sample yields approximately 28,000 clones, of which around 82% are seen a single time; 15% to 20% belongs to the top ten. This material consisted of CD4+ or CD8+ T cells sorted from blood, taken in a trial of the OX40 agonist ivuxolimab. These receptors came from an adult with an advanced solid tumor such as melanoma, head and neck, liver or kidney cancer.

V and J are TRBV2 and TRBJ2-3; the D gene is possibly TRBD2 (6 bases). Germline-derived CDR1 and CDR2 are SNHLY and FYNNEI. This CDR3 spans 14 amino acids. With 6 bases removed from V and 2 bases from J, the gap between germline ends came to 12 bases. The CDR3 loop reads CASSLATHTDTQYF. In DNA, the CDR3 is TGTGCCAGCAGCCTAGCGACCCACACAGATACGCAGTATTTT. The full variable domain, its missing parts supplied by reference TRBV2 and TRBJ2-3, is EPEVTQTPSHQVTQMGQEVILRCVPISNHLYFYWYRQILGQKVEFLVSFYNNEISEKSEIFDDQFSVERPDGSNFTLKIRSTKLEDSAMYFCASSLATHTDTQYFGPGTRLTVL.

As DNA, the CDR3 is TGTGCCAGCAGTTTCCAGGGGGAGTACAATGAGCAGTTCTTC. Translated, it gives CASSFQGEYNEQFF. V usage is TRBV27 and J usage is TRBJ2-1; 7 bases agree with TRBD1. Germline CDR1 is MNHEY and CDR2 is SMNVEV (reference sequence). The trim removed 3 bases at V and 4 bases at J, leaving 3 bases unmatched. The CDR3 spans 14 residues.

The genes are TRBV9 and TRBJ1-5, with 7 bases lining up with TRBD1. With V trimmed by 3 bases and J by 5 bases, 14 bases remained unmatched. This CDR3 has 17 amino acids. Germline CDR1 is SGDLS and CDR2 is YYNGEE. In DNA form, the CDR3 reads TGTGCCAGCAGCGCAATACAGGGGACGGGGAACCATCAGCCCCAGCATTTT. Encoded protein: CASSAIQGTGNHQPQHF.